The subject of this entry is one TCR beta chain. Random hexamers were used to reverse transcribe about 0.5 to 1 ug of RNA. By means of immunoSEQ multiplex PCR, TCR beta CDR3 spanning 54 Vbeta and 13 Jbeta underwent amplification. TCRdb reanalysed the immunoSEQ multiplex PCR reads using MiXCR and keeps one entry per CDR3 protein. The sample holds about 66,000 distinct CDR3 sequences; approximately 96% are singletons and the top ten take roughly 0.55%. Both CD4+ and CD8+ T cells were negatively isolated, and TEMRA cells underwent FACS enrichment. Germline CDR1 is MNHEY and CDR2 is SVGAGI. The CDR3 sequence is 14 residues long. V lost 5 bases to trimming and J lost 6 bases; unmatched junction nucleotides: 9. This sample was included in a study of CD8 T cells in Susac syndrome.

This receptor was obtained from a human donor with multiple sclerosis. The V gene is TRBV6-5, the J gene TRBJ1-2, with TRBD1 identical over 7 bases. Sequencing input: CD8+ T cells from PBMCs. The CDR3 nucleotides read TGTGCCAGCAGTCCAGGCGGAGACAGGGATGGCTACACCTTC. Its protein product is CASSPGGDRDGYTF.